These T cell receptor beta chains were read from a single sample in a study of identical twins. MiXCR, run by TCRdb on the 5' RACE reads, gives a single entry per CDR3 protein. The table shows fewer than 550,000 distinct CDR3 sequences, with roughly 15% occurring only once. The sample was also reused in another study, on yellow fever vaccine responses in identical twins.

The sample consisted of CD4+ T cells sorted from blood. Receptors were obtained from a woman aged 18-30 years in good health. Each CDR3 is given with its conserved first and last residue. The D gene is left open where the match is weak. Expanded clones are given a class, and other clones once, few, many or no size at all.

j_gene	abundance	v_gene	d_gene	CDR3nt	CDR3aa
TRBJ2-4	-	TRBV3-1	-	TGTGCCAGCAGCCAAGATCGGCGGGGGCCAAAAAACATTCAGTACTTC	CASSQDRRGPKNIQYF
TRBJ2-5	few	TRBV29-1	-	TGCAGCGTGGCCACTGACAGCGAGACCCAGTACTTC	CSVATDSETQYF
TRBJ1-5	few	TRBV12-3/TRBV12-4	-	TGTGCCAGCAGTTTCGGTGGGACGGTTCAGCCCCAGCATTTT	CASSFGGTVQPQHF
TRBJ2-1	-	TRBV4-2	-	TGTGCCAGCAGCCAAGATTGGGCTTACAATTACAATGAGCAGTTCTTC	CASSQDWAYNYNEQFF
TRBJ2-3	-	TRBV6-2/TRBV6-3	TRBD2	TGTGCCAGCAGTTACCCGACTAGCGCCGCCCCTAGCACAGATACGCAGTATTTT	CASSYPTSAAPSTDTQYF
TRBJ2-7	-	TRBV14	-	TGTGCCAGCAGCCATGACAGAGGTAAAGGTAGCTACGAGCAGTACTTC	CASSHDRGKGSYEQYF
TRBJ2-3	many	TRBV29-1	TRBD2	TGCAGCGCGGGGGGGTCCGGCACAGATACGCAGTATTTT	CSAGGSGTDTQYF
TRBJ2-7	-	TRBV5-1	-	TGCGCCAGCAGCTTGGAGCAGGGGAGCTCCTACGAGCAGTACTTC	CASSLEQGSSYEQYF
TRBJ2-6	-	TRBV3-1	-	TGTGCCAGCAGCCAAGGGGGCGGTCGCTCTGGGGCCAACGTCCTGACTTTC	CASSQGGGRSGANVLTF
TRBJ1-1	many	TRBV12-3/TRBV12-4	-	TGTGCCAGCAGTCTTGGGAGGACTGAAGCTTTCTTT	CASSLGRTEAFF
TRBJ2-5	few	TRBV7-7	TRBD2	TGTGCCAGCAGCCCGCTGGGGACTAGCGGCGAGACCCAGTACTTC	CASSPLGTSGETQYF
TRBJ2-5	-	TRBV5-1	-	TGCGCCAGCAGCCGAGGACGGGGGTTGGAGACCCAGTACTTC	CASSRGRGLETQYF
TRBJ2-6	few	TRBV12-3/TRBV12-4	-	TGTGCCAGCAGTACCTCTGGGGCCAACGTCCTGACTTTC	CASSTSGANVLTF
TRBJ1-2	-	TRBV28	-	TGTGCCAGCAGTTTACCGACCCTATATGGCTACACCTTC	CASSLPTLYGYTF
TRBJ2-1	few	TRBV20-1	TRBD2	TGCAGTGCTAGTGTCCAGGGCCGCCGAGCAGGCGGGGGGGCCTACAATGAGCAGTTCTTC	CSASVQGRRAGGGAYNEQFF
TRBJ2-5	few	TRBV12-3/TRBV12-4	TRBD2	TGTGCCAGCAGTACGCGGGGGGTTGAGGAGACCCAGTACTTC	CASSTRGVEETQYF
TRBJ2-1	few	TRBV6-1	TRBD1	TGTGCCAGCAGTGGACAGGGGGGTATACCCTACAATGAGCAGTTCTTC	CASSGQGGIPYNEQFF
TRBJ2-2	few	TRBV27	-	TGTGCCAGCGGGTGGACCCGACGGAACACCGGGGAGCTGTTTTTT	CASGWTRRNTGELFF
TRBJ2-3	few	TRBV13	TRBD2	TGTGCCAGCTCTGGGACTAGCCCGCAGTATTTT	CASSGTSPQYF
TRBJ2-5	few	TRBV29-1	-	TGCAGCGTTGTAAGAGTGTCGCTAGAGACCCAGTACTTC	CSVVRVSLETQYF
TRBJ2-7	-	TRBV5-1	-	TGCGCCAGCAGCTTGTTAGCGAGAGTCACAGAGTACGAGCAGTACTTC	CASSLLARVTEYEQYF
TRBJ1-5	-	TRBV28	TRBD1	TGTGCCAGCAGTCCTCCCACAGGGGGTCCTGGCAATCAGCCCCAGCATTTT	CASSPPTGGPGNQPQHF
TRBJ2-3	few	TRBV3-1	TRBD2	TGTGCCAGCAGCCCGACTAGCATGAATACGCAGTATTTT	CASSPTSMNTQYF
TRBJ2-3	many	TRBV5-6	-	TGTGCCAGCAGCTTTTATAGGGTTAGCACAGATACGCAGTATTTT	CASSFYRVSTDTQYF
TRBJ2-2	-	TRBV6-5	TRBD2	TGTGCCAGCAGTTACCGCCTAGCGGGAGGGCCCGGGGAGCTGTTTTTT	CASSYRLAGGPGELFF
TRBJ1-5	few	TRBV6-1	-	TGTGCCAGCAGCTCCGGGCAGGGTGTGGAGCCCCAGCATTTT	CASSSGQGVEPQHF
TRBJ2-3	-	TRBV7-7	-	TGTGCCAGCAGCTTGGGAACGGGGGGCTGGACAGATACGCAGTATTTT	CASSLGTGGWTDTQYF
TRBJ2-3	-	TRBV15	TRBD1	TGTGCCACCAGACCGGGACAGGGGGCAGATACGCAGTATTTT	CATRPGQGADTQYF
TRBJ2-7	-	TRBV12-5	-	TGTGCTAGTGGTTTGGTAACGTCTCAGCAGTACTTC	CASGLVTSQQYF
TRBJ2-2	many	TRBV29-1	-	TGCAGCGTCTGGGGGCCCGGGGAGCTGTTTTTT	CSVWGPGELFF
TRBJ1-2	few	TRBV12-3/TRBV12-4	-	TGTGCCAGCAGTAAAACACCTCGGGACGGCTACACCTTC	CASSKTPRDGYTF
TRBJ2-6	-	TRBV5-4	-	TGTGCCAGCACCCGACACGGGGCAAGTGGGGCCAACGTCCTGACTTTC	CASTRHGASGANVLTF
TRBJ1-1	many	TRBV12-3/TRBV12-4	-	TGTGCCAGCACCCCCCAAGCAGGGGTGAACACTGAAGCTTTCTTT	CASTPQAGVNTEAFF
TRBJ1-4	many	TRBV4-1	-	TGCGCCAGCAGCCAAGAAAGGGACCTAAATGAAAAACTGTTTTTT	CASSQERDLNEKLFF
TRBJ2-1	-	TRBV24-1	TRBD2	TGTGCCACCAGGACTAGCGGGGACAATGAGCAGTTCTTC	CATRTSGDNEQFF
TRBJ1-1	-	TRBV20-1	TRBD1	TGCAGTGCGCTTACTGCCGGGACAGGGAACACTGAAGCTTTCTTT	CSALTAGTGNTEAFF
TRBJ1-5	many	TRBV12-3/TRBV12-4	TRBD1	TGCGCCAGCAGCTCCCAGGGGGGGAATCAGCCCCAGCATTTT	CASSSQGGNQPQHF
TRBJ2-5	-	TRBV20-1	TRBD2	TGCAGTGCTAGAGTAGGTTCACTAGCGGTCCAAGAGACCCAGTACTTC	CSARVGSLAVQETQYF
TRBJ2-1	-	TRBV9	TRBD1	TGTGCCAGCAGCGTAGGTGGGACAGGGAGAAATGAGCAGTTCTTC	CASSVGGTGRNEQFF
TRBJ2-7	few	TRBV5-1	-	TGCGCCAGCAGCCCGAGGACGAGTTTTGACTACGAGCAGTACTTC	CASSPRTSFDYEQYF
TRBJ2-7	few	TRBV12-3/TRBV12-4	-	TGTGCCAGCAGTTTATTGAGGGGATTCTACGAGCAGTACTTC	CASSLLRGFYEQYF
TRBJ1-1	-	TRBV20-1	-	TGCAGTGCCCGAGGGTGGGGCGCAGAGAACACTGAAGCTTTCTTT	CSARGWGAENTEAFF
TRBJ2-2	few	TRBV7-3	-	TGTGCCAGCAGCTTAACCCGGGACGGGAACACCGGGGAGCTGTTTTTT	CASSLTRDGNTGELFF
TRBJ2-3	-	TRBV25-1	TRBD1	TGTGCCAGCAGTTGGGACAGGTCCACAGATACGCAGTATTTT	CASSWDRSTDTQYF
TRBJ2-7	-	TRBV28	-	TGTGCCAGCAGTACCTCTGAGGGTTTCCCCAGTTCCTTC	CASSTSEGFPSSF
TRBJ2-7	-	TRBV29-1	-	TGCAGCGTTGCGGTACAGCGGACCTACGAGCAGTACTTC	CSVAVQRTYEQYF
TRBJ1-2	few	TRBV9	TRBD1	TGTGCCAGCAGCCCCGCTGGGACAGGGACCTATGGCTACACCTTC	CASSPAGTGTYGYTF
TRBJ2-3	-	TRBV20-1	-	TGCAGTGCTAGAAGGCCTCGAGGGCCCGAAGATACGCAGTATTTT	CSARRPRGPEDTQYF